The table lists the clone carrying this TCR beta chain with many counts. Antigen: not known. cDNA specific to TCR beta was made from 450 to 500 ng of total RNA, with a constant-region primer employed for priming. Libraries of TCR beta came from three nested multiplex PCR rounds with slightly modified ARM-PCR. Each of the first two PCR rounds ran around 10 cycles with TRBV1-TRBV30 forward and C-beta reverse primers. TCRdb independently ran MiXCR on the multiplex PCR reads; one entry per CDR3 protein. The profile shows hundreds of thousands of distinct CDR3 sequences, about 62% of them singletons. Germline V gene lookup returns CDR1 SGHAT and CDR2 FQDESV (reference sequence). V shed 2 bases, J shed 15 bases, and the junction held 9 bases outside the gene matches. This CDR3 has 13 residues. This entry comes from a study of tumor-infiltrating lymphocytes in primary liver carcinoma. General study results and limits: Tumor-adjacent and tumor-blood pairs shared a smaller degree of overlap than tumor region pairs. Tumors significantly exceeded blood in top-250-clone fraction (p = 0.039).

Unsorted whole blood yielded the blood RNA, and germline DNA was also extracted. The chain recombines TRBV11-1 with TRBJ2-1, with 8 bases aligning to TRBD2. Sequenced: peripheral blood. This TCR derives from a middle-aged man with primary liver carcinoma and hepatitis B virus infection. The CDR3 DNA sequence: TGTGCCAGCAGCTTACCAAAGGGGCGGGGGGCGTTCTTC. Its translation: CASSLPKGRGAFF.